The 7 T cell receptor beta chains in this list originate from one sample, sequenced in a study of identical twins. MiXCR, run by TCRdb on the 5' RACE reads, gives a single entry per CDR3 protein. The table has about 810,000 distinct CDR3 sequences, about 12% seen once; the top ten hold about 1.6%. Separately, the same data were catalogued under a study of yellow fever vaccine responses in identical twins.

Sequences were obtained from PBMCs. All receptors come from a woman aged 18-29 years in good health.

This clonotype was detected a few times. V is TRBV4-1 and J is TRBJ2-1; 12 bases line up with TRBD2. Germline V gene sequence: CDR1 MGHRA, CDR2 YSYEKL. Trimming took 0 bases from V and 8 from J; bases not matched to a gene: 8. The CDR3 consists of 17 residues. The CDR3 DNA is TGCGCCAGCAGCCAAGATGGTAGACTAGCGGGAGTGTATGAGCAGTTCTTC. Its translation is CASSQDGRLAGVYEQFF.

The gene calls are TRBV7-9 and TRBJ1-5; no clear D gene. The CDR3 totals 14 residues. Trimming pared 3 bases from V and 5 bases from J, leaving 11 bases between. Germline CDR1 reads SEHNR; CDR2 reads FQNEAQ (reference sequence). The CDR3 is CASSFGGNDQPQHF. CDR3 DNA: TGTGCCAGCAGCTTTGGAGGGAATGATCAGCCCCAGCATTTT.

The sample holds a few counts of this clonotype. The chain joins TRBV28 to TRBJ1-5, with D possibly being TRBD1 (5 bases). Germline CDR1 reads MDHEN; CDR2 reads SYDVKM. The CDR3 is 13 amino acids. With 7 bases removed from V and 2 bases from J, the gap between germline ends came to 9 bases. The CDR3 here is CASKEGGNQPQHF. The CDR3, as DNA: TGTGCCAGCAAAGAAGGGGGCAATCAGCCCCAGCATTTT.

This clonotype was counted only a few times. The chain couples TRBV12-3 or TRBV12-4 to TRBJ1-2, with D maybe TRBD1 (6 bases). CDR3 length: 13 amino acids. V was cut by 6 bases and J by 6 bases, with 14 bases left in between. The CDR3 DNA reads as TGTGCCAGCAGCCACAGGGATTGGGATGGCTACACCTTC. Residues: CASSHRDWDGYTF.

This chain links TRBV5-1 with TRBJ2-3; 7 bases align to TRBD1. The CDR3 covers 14 residues. Looked up from germline, CDR1 is SGHRS and CDR2 is YFSETQ. With 4 bases clipped from V and 7 bases from J, the junction kept 9 bases outside the gene matches. CDR3 bases: TGCGCCAGCAGCCCCGGACAGGCAGCGTATACGCAGTATTTT. It is translated as CASSPGQAAYTQYF.

The V call is TRBV28, the J call TRBJ2-3; D is possibly TRBD1 (6 bases). The CDR3 consists of 14 residues. The V and J ends lost 3 bases and 5 bases respectively, with 12 bases between them. Germline V gene data show CDR1 as MDHEN and CDR2 as SYDVKM. In nucleotides, the CDR3 is TGTGCCAGCAGTTTTACCGGGACACGAGATACGCAGTATTTT. Its protein is CASSFTGTRDTQYF.

This clonotype was seen a handful of times. This chain uses TRBV20-1 with TRBJ2-7; 12 bases are a match to TRBD1. The CDR3 sequence is 15 residues long. The germline gives CDR1 DFQATT, CDR2 SNEGSKA (reference sequence). With V trimmed by 3 bases and J by 5 bases, 8 bases remained unmatched. The CDR3 DNA is TGCAGTGCTAGTGACCGGGACAGGGGGCTCGACGAGCAGTACGTC. Amino acid sequence: CSASDRDRGLDEQYV.